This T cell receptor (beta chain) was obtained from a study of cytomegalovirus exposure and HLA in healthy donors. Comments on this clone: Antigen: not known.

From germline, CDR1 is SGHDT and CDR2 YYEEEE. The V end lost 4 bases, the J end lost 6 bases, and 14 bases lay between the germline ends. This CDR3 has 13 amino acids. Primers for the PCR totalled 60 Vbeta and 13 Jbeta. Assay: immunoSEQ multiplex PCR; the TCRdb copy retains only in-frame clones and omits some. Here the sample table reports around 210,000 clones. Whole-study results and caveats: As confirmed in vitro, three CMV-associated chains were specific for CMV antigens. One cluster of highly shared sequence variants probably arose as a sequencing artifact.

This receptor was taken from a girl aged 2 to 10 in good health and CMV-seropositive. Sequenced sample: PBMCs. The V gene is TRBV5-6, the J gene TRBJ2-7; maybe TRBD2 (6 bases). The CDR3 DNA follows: TGTGCCAGCAGCGCGGGACGGGCCACCGAGCAGTACTTC. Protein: CASSAGRATEQYF.